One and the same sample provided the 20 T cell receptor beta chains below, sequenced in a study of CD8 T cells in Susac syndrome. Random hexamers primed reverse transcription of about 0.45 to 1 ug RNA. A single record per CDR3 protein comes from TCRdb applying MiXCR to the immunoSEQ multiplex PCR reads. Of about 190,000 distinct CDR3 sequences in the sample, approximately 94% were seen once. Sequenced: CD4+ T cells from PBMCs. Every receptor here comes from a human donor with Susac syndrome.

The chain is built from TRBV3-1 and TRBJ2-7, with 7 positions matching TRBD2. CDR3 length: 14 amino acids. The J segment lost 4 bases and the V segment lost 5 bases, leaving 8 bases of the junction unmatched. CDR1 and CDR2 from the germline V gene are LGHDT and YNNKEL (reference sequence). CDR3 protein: CASSNSGGGYEQYF. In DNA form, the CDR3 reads TGTGCCAGCAGCAACTCGGGCGGGGGTTACGAGCAGTACTTC.

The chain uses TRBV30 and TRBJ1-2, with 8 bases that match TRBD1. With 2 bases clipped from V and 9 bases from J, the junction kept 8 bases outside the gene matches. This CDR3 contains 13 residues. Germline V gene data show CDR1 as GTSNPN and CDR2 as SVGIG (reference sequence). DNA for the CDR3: TGTGCCTGGAGTCGGGACAGGCCCTCTAGCTACACCTTC. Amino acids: CAWSRDRPSSYTF.

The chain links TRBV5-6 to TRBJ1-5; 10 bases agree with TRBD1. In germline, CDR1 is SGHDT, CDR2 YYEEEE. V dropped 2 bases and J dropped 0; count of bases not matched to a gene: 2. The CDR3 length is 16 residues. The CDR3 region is CASSFGTGDSNQPQHF. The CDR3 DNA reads TGTGCCAGCAGCTTCGGGACAGGGGATAGCAATCAGCCCCAGCATTTT.

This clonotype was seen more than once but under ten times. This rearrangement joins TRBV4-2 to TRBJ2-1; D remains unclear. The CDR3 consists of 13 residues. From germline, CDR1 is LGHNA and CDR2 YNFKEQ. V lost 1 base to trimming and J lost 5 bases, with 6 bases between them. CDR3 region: CASSQAWDNEQFF. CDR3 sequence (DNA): TGTGCCAGCAGCCAAGCCTGGGACAATGAGCAGTTCTTC.

The CDR3 DNA sequence: TGTGCCAGCACCACACTCACCGGGACTAGCTACACAGATACGCAGTATTTT. Residues: CASTTLTGTSYTDTQYF. The chain employs TRBV27 and TRBJ2-3; 9 bases are a match to TRBD2. Germline V gives CDR1 MNHEY, CDR2 SMNVEV (reference sequence). The junction had 13 bases not matched to a gene; V was cut back by 7 bases and J by 2 bases. This CDR3 is built from 17 residues.

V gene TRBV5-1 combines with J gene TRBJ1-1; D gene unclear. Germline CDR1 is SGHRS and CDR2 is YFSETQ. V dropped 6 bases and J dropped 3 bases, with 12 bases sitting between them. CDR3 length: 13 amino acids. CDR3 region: CASNVNRDTEAFF. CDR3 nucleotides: TGCGCCAGCAACGTAAATAGGGACACTGAAGCTTTCTTT.

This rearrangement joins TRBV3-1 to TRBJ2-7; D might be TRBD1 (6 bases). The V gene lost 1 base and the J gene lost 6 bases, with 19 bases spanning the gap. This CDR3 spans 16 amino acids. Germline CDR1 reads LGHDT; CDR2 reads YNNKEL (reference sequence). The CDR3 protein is CASSQAAPAVGGEQYF. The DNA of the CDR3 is TGTGCCAGCAGCCAAGCCGCGCCCGCCGTAGGGGGCGAGCAGTACTTC.

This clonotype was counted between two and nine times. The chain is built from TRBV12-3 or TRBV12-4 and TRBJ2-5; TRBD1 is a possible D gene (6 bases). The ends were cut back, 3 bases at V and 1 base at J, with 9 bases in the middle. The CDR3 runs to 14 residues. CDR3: CASSLDRVQETQYF. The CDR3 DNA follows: TGTGCCAGCAGTTTGGACAGAGTCCAAGAGACCCAGTACTTC.

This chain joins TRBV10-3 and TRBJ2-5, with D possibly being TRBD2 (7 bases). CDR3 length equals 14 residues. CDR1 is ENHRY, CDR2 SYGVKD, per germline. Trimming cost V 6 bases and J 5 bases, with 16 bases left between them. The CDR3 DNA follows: TGTGCCATCAGGGAGGGGGGGACGTATGAGACCCAGTACTTC. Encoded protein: CAIREGGTYETQYF.

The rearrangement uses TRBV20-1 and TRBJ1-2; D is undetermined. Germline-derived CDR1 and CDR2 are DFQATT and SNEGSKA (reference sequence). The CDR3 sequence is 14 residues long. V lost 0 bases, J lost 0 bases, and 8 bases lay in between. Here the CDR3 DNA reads TGCAGTGCTAGAGAGAGCTTTACTAACTATGGCTACACCTTC. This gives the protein CSARESFTNYGYTF.

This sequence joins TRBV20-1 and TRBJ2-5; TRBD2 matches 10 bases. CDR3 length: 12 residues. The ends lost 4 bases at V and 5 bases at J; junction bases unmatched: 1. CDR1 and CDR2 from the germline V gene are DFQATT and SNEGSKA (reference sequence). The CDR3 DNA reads TGCAGTGCTACGGGACTAGCGGAGACCCAGTACTTC. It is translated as CSATGLAETQYF.

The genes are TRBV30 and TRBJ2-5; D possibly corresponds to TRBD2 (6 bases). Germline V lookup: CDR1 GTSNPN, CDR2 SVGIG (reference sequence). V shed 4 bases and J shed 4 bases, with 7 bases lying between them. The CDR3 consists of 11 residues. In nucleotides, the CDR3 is TGTGCCTGGAAGGGAGGAGAGACCCAGTACTTC. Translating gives CAWKGGETQYF.

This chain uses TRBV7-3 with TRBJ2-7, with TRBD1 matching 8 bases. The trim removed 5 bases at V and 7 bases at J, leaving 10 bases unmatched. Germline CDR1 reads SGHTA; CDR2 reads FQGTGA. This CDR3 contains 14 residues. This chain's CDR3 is CASSPKDRVGEQYF. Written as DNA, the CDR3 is TGTGCCAGCAGCCCCAAGGACAGGGTGGGGGAGCAGTACTTC. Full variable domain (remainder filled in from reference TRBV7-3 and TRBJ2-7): GAGVSQTPSNKVTEKGKYVELRCDPISGHTALYWYRQSLGQGPEFLIYFQGTGAADDSGLPNDRFFAVRPEGSVSTLKIQRTERGDSAVYLCASSPKDRVGEQYFGPGTRLTVT.

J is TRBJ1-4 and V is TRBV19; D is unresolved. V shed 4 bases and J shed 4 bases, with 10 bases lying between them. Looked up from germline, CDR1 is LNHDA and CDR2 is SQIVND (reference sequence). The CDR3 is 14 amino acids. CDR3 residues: CASSTAFGNEKLFF. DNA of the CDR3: TGTGCCAGTAGTACGGCTTTTGGTAATGAAAAACTGTTTTTT.

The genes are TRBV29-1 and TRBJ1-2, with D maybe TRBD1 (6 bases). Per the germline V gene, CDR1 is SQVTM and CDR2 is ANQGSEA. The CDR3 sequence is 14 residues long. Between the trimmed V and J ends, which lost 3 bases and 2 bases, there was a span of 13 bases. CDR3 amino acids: CSVDTGTTNYGYTF. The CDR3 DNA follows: TGCAGCGTTGACACCGGGACAACAAACTATGGCTACACCTTC.

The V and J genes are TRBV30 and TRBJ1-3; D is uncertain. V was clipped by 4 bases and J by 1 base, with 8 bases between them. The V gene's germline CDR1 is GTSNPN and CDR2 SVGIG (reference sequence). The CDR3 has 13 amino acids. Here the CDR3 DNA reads TGTGCCTGGACACAGAGATCTGGAAACACCATATATTTT. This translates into CAWTQRSGNTIYF.

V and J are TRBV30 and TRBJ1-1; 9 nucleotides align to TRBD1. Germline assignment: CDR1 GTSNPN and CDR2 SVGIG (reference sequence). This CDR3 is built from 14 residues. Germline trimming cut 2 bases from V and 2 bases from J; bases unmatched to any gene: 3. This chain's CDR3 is CAWSRDRANTEAFF. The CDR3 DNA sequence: TGTGCCTGGAGTCGGGACAGGGCTAACACTGAAGCTTTCTTT.

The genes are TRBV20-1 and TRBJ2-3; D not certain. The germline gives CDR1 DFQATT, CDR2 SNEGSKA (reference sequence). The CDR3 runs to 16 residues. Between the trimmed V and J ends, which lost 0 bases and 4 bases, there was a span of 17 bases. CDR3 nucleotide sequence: TGCAGTGCTAGAGACGTAGGATTGGGTTCGGCAGATACGCAGTATTTT. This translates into CSARDVGLGSADTQYF.

Here the CDR3 reads CSAKIGGQETQYF. The CDR3 coding sequence is TGCAGTGCTAAAATCGGGGGGCAAGAGACCCAGTACTTC. This chain uses TRBV20-1 with TRBJ2-5, with 7 bases fitting TRBD2. J lost 2 bases, V lost 4 bases, and 4 bases had no gene match. Per germline, CDR1 DFQATT and CDR2 SNEGSKA (reference sequence). The CDR3 contains 13 residues.

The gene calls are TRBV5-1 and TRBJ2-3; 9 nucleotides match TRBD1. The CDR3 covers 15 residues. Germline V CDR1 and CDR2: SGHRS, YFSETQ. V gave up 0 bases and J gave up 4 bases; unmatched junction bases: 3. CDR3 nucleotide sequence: TGCGCCAGCAGCTTGGGGGGACAGGGAGCAGATACGCAGTATTTT. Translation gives CASSLGGQGADTQYF.